A selection of T cell receptor beta chains follows, all from one sample in a study of T-cell reconstitution after alpha-beta-depleted transplantation in children. Each CDR3 protein is one row after TCRdb ran MiXCR on the PCR reads. Of some 830,000 distinct CDR3 sequences in the sample, 16% were seen once. The source was PBMCs, mostly from graft donor cells, collected 360 days after TCRalphabeta/CD19-depleted stem cell transplant. These receptors all stem from a male patient younger than 18 who had a stem cell transplant for acute lymphoblastic leukemia, so the T cells may come from the graft donor. Each CDR3 is given with its conserved first and last residue. D genes are given only for firm matches. Clone size appears in some rows only: once, few, many, or a class for an expanded clone.

TRBV12-3/TRBV12-4	TRBD2	TRBJ2-1	16	few	CASSESGTSGRNEQFF	TGTGCCAGCAGTGAATCCGGGACTAGCGGGAGAAATGAGCAGTTCTTC
TRBV29-1	-	TRBJ2-4	12	-	CSGSIAKNIQYF	TGCAGCGGTTCCATAGCCAAAAACATTCAGTACTTC
TRBV2	-	TRBJ2-1	14	-	CASRPNGNYNEQFF	TGTGCCAGCAGACCCAATGGGAACTACAATGAGCAGTTCTTC
TRBV4-1	TRBD1	TRBJ1-2	15	-	CASSHILQGRDGYTF	TGCGCCAGCAGCCACATCTTACAGGGGCGAGATGGCTACACCTTC
TRBV7-9	-	TRBJ2-5	14	few	CASKTPSAQETQYF	TGTGCCAGCAAAACTCCTTCGGCCCAAGAGACCCAGTACTTC
TRBV10-3	TRBD2	TRBJ2-1	20	-	CAISESGLGGLAGNYNEQFF	TGTGCCATCAGTGAGTCTGGCTTAGGGGGGCTAGCGGGAAACTACAATGAGCAGTTCTTC
TRBV3-1	-	TRBJ2-7	16	-	CASSQVALNGGYEQYF	TGTGCCAGCAGCCAAGTGGCCTTAAACGGGGGTTACGAGCAGTACTTC
TRBV7-6	-	TRBJ2-7	16	-	CASTLAPGSAYHEQYF	TGTGCCAGCACCCTCGCCCCAGGTTCTGCCTACCACGAGCAGTACTTC
TRBV18	-	TRBJ2-5	13	-	CASSSQSQETQYF	TGTGCCAGCTCCTCACAGTCGCAAGAGACCCAGTACTTC
TRBV6-1	-	TRBJ2-1	14	few	CASSEGHPNNEQFF	TGTGCCAGCAGTGAAGGTCACCCCAACAATGAGCAGTTCTTC
TRBV27	-	TRBJ2-1	16	-	CASSTIDGSSYNEQFF	TGTGCCAGCAGTACCATCGACGGGAGCTCCTACAATGAGCAGTTCTTC
TRBV4-1	-	TRBJ2-7	13	-	CASSRDLSYEQYF	TGCGCCAGCAGCCGGGACTTAAGCTACGAGCAGTACTTC
TRBV5-1	-	TRBJ2-7	14	few	CASSLGQISYEQYF	TGCGCCAGCAGCTTGGGGCAGATCTCCTACGAGCAGTACTTC
TRBV9	-	TRBJ2-4	14	few	CASSVKDRMDIQYF	TGTGCCAGCAGCGTAAAGGACAGAATGGACATTCAGTACTTC
TRBV6-6	-	TRBJ2-2	12	few	CASRVPRGELFF	TGTGCCAGCAGGGTACCTAGGGGGGAGCTGTTTTTT
TRBV29-1	-	TRBJ1-5	13	-	CSVEWGSGQPQHF	TGCAGCGTTGAGTGGGGCTCGGGTCAGCCCCAGCATTTT
TRBV10-2	-	TRBJ2-1	13	many	CASSESAYNEQFF	TGCGCCAGCAGTGAGTCGGCTTACAATGAGCAGTTCTTC
TRBV5-1	TRBD2	TRBJ2-7	14	-	CASSSILAGGEQYF	TGCGCCAGCAGCTCGATCCTAGCGGGAGGGGAGCAGTACTTC
TRBV12-3/TRBV12-4	-	TRBJ2-7	14	-	CASSSRTVAYEQYF	TGTGCCAGCAGTTCCCGGACGGTAGCCTACGAGCAGTACTTC
TRBV10-3	TRBD2	TRBJ2-6	19	-	CAISDSGLAGGGGANVLTF	TGTGCCATCAGTGATTCGGGACTAGCGGGAGGAGGTGGGGCCAACGTCCTGACTTTC
TRBV5-1	TRBD2	TRBJ2-3	16	few	CASSSGLAGGEDTQYF	TGCGCCAGCAGCTCCGGACTAGCGGGAGGGGAAGATACGCAGTATTTT
TRBV7-2	TRBD1	TRBJ1-2	15	-	CASSLGGGAGYGYTF	TGTGCCAGCAGCTTAGGAGGGGGCGCGGGCTATGGCTACACCTTC
TRBV13	-	TRBJ2-2	15	-	CASSFGGTVTGELFF	TGTGCCAGCAGCTTCGGCGGAACAGTCACCGGGGAGCTGTTTTTT
TRBV28	-	TRBJ2-7	17	many	CASSFVLLPGASYEQYF	TGTGCCAGCAGTTTTGTGTTGTTGCCAGGCGCATCCTACGAGCAGTACTTC
TRBV14	TRBD2	TRBJ2-5	16	-	CASSRRVGTTQETQYF	TGTGCCAGCAGCCGAAGGGTCGGGACTACCCAAGAGACCCAGTACTTC
TRBV20-1	-	TRBJ2-7	12	few	CSASPPLYEQYF	TGCAGTGCTAGCCCGCCCCTCTACGAGCAGTACTTC
TRBV20-1	-	TRBJ1-1	13	few	CSAREGPWAEAFF	TGCAGTGCTAGAGAAGGGCCTTGGGCTGAAGCTTTCTTT
TRBV18	-	TRBJ1-3	15	-	CASLEGEFSGNTIYF	TGTGCCAGCCTTGAGGGGGAGTTCTCTGGAAACACCATATATTTT
TRBV6-1	-	TRBJ2-3	16	few	CASSDQSLTSTDTQYF	TGTGCCAGCAGTGACCAGAGTCTCACTAGCACAGATACGCAGTATTTT
TRBV12-3/TRBV12-4	TRBD1	TRBJ2-7	15	-	CASSSGTGTAYEQYF	TGTGCCAGCAGTTCCGGGACAGGCACCGCCTACGAGCAGTACTTC
TRBV9	TRBD2	TRBJ2-7	15	many	CASSVAASGRYEQYF	TGTGCCAGCAGCGTAGCGGCTAGCGGGAGGTACGAGCAGTACTTC
TRBV7-3	-	TRBJ2-3	14	many	CASSSTRLVDTQYF	TGTGCCAGCAGCTCGACTCGACTTGTCGATACGCAGTATTTT
TRBV6-5	-	TRBJ1-6	16	-	CASSYAESSYNSPLHF	TGTGCCAGCAGTTATGCCGAGAGCTCCTATAATTCACCCCTCCACTTT
TRBV2	TRBD1	TRBJ1-2	13	many	CAGAQGAKYGYTF	TGTGCCGGGGCACAGGGGGCGAAGTATGGCTACACCTTC
TRBV12-3/TRBV12-4	-	TRBJ2-2	15	many	CASSLALADTGELFF	TGTGCCAGCAGTTTAGCTCTAGCCGACACCGGGGAGCTGTTTTTT
TRBV7-9	-	TRBJ1-1	12	-	CASKGGSTEAFF	TGTGCCAGCAAGGGGGGCTCCACTGAAGCTTTCTTT
TRBV18	TRBD2	TRBJ2-1	16	-	CASSTRASGRSNEQFF	TGTGCCAGCTCAACCAGGGCTAGCGGGAGGAGCAATGAGCAGTTCTTC
TRBV6-1	TRBD1	TRBJ1-2	14	-	CASSSRDRVYGYTF	TGTGCCAGCAGTAGCCGGGACAGAGTCTATGGCTACACCTTC
TRBV12-3/TRBV12-4	-	TRBJ2-5	15	-	CASSVTEGYQETQYF	TGTGCCAGCAGTGTAACGGAAGGGTACCAAGAGACCCAGTACTTC
TRBV11-1	TRBD2	TRBJ2-1	19	-	CAVPEMGREPSRRRNEQFF	TGTGCCGTCCCCGAAATGGGGCGGGAGCCTTCACGACGAAGGAATGAGCAGTTCTTC
TRBV27	-	TRBJ1-5	16	-	CASSRSGGGPYQPQHF	TGTGCCAGCAGTAGAAGCGGTGGGGGGCCCTATCAGCCCCAGCATTTT
TRBV11-1	TRBD1	TRBJ2-1	18	-	CASSLGDRTGIGYNEQFF	TGTGCCAGCAGCTTAGGGGATCGGACAGGGATCGGCTACAATGAGCAGTTCTTC
TRBV18	-	TRBJ2-3	13	many	CASSPGRGNTQYF	TGTGCCAGCTCACCAGGAAGGGGCAATACGCAGTATTTT
TRBV9	-	TRBJ2-4	11	-	CAKQGKGIQYF	TGTGCCAAACAAGGGAAGGGCATTCAGTACTTC
TRBV20-1	-	TRBJ1-2	13	few	CSAQDSLNYGYTF	TGCAGTGCTCAGGACAGCCTTAACTATGGCTACACCTTC
TRBV7-6	TRBD2	TRBJ2-7	14	-	CASSAGGSENEQYF	TGTGCCAGCAGCGCGGGGGGTTCGGAGAACGAGCAGTACTTC
TRBV4-2	TRBD2	TRBJ2-5	16	-	CASSQDQRELGETQYF	TGTGCCAGCAGCCAAGACCAGCGGGAGTTAGGGGAGACCCAGTACTTC
TRBV12-3/TRBV12-4	-	TRBJ1-1	12	-	CASSFGGGKAFF	TGTGCCAGCAGTTTTGGCGGGGGCAAAGCTTTCTTT